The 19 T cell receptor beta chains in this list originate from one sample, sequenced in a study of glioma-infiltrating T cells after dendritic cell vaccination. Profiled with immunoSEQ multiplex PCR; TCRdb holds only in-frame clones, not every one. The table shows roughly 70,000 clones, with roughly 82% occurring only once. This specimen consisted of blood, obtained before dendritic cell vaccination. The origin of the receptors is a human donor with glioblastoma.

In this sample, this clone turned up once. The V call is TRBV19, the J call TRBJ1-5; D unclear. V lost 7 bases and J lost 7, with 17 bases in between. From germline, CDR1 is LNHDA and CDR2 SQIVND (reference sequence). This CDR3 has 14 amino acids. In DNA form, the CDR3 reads TGTGCCAGTACCGTGCACGGGGTGAAACAGCCCCAGCATTTT. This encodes CASTVHGVKQPQHF.

For the CDR3, the DNA is TGTGCCAGCATTGATAGCGGGGGATCACAAGAGACCCAGTACTTC. Residues: CASIDSGGSQETQYF. The chain combines TRBV6-6 with TRBJ2-5, with 9 positions matching TRBD2. J gave up 2 bases and V 7 bases, and 8 bases lay outside the gene matches. This CDR3 spans 15 amino acids. The germline V gene encodes CDR1 MNHNY and CDR2 SVGAGI (reference sequence).

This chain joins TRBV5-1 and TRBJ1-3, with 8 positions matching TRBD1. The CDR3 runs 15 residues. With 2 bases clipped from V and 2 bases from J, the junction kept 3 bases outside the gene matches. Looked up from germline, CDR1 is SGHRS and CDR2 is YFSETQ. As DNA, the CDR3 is TGCGCCAGCAGCTTAGGGACAGGAACTGGAAACACCATATATTTT. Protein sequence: CASSLGTGTGNTIYF.

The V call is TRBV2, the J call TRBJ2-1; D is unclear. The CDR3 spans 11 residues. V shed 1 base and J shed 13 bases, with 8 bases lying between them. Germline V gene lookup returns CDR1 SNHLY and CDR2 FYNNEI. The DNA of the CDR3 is TGTGCCAGCAGTGAAGGAGCTATCCAGTTCTTC. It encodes CASSEGAIQFF.

The CDR3 DNA reads TGTGCCAGCTCACCACCTCGCGGGGGGAACACCGGGGAGCTGTTTTTT. Translation gives CASSPPRGGNTGELFF. The V call is TRBV18, the J call TRBJ2-2, with TRBD2 matching 7 bases. Trimming cost V 0 bases and J 1 base; bases outside gene matches: 2. This CDR3 has 16 residues. Germline V gene data show CDR1 as KGHSH and CDR2 as LQKENI.

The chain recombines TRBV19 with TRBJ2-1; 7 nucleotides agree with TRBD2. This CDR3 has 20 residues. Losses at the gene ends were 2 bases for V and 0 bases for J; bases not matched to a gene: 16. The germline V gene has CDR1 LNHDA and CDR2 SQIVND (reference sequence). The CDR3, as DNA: TGTGCCAGTAGTATAAGAGGGGCGAGACCTAGCGGAAGCTCCTACAATGAGCAGTTCTTC. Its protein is CASSIRGARPSGSSYNEQFF.

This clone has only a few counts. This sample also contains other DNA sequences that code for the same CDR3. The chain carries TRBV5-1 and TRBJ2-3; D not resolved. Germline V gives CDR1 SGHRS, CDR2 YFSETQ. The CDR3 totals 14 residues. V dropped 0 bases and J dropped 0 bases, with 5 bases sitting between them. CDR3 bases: TGCGCCAGCAGCTTGGCCAGTAGCACAGATACGCAGTATTTT. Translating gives CASSLASSTDTQYF.

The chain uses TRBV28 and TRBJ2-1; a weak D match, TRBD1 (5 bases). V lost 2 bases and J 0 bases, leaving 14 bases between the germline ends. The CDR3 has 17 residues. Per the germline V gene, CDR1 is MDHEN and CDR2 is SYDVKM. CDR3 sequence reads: CASSLPLVQGSYNEQFF. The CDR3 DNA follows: TGTGCCAGCAGTTTACCCCTAGTCCAGGGCTCCTACAATGAGCAGTTCTTC. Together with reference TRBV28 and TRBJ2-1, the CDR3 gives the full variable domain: DVKVTQSSRYLVKRTGEKVFLECVQDMDHENMFWYRQDPGLGLRLIYFSYDVKMKEKGDIPEGYSVSREKKERFSLILESASTNQTSMYLCASSLPLVQGSYNEQFFGPGTRLTVL.

CDR3 bases: TGTGCCAGCAGCCGCACCGGGACAGAAAACATTCAGTACTTC. It codes for CASSRTGTENIQYF. The chain carries TRBV9 and TRBJ2-4; 7 bases agree with TRBD1. Germline V CDR1 and CDR2: SGDLS, YYNGEE. The V gene end was trimmed by 4 bases and the J gene end by 5 bases; junction bases not matched to a gene: 6. This CDR3 contains 14 residues.

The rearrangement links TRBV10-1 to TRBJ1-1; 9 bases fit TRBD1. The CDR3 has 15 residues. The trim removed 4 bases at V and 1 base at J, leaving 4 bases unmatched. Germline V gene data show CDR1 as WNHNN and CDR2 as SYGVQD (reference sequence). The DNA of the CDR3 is TGCGCCAGCAGTGGACAGGGGGGGAGGAACACTGAAGCTTTCTTT. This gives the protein CASSGQGGRNTEAFF.

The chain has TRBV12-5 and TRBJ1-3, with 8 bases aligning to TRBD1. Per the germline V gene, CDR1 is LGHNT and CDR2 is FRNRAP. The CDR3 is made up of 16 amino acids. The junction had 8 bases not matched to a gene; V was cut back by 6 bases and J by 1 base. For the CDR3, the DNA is TGTGCTAGTGGACAAGGACAGGGAGGATCTGGAAACACCATATATTTT. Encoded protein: CASGQGQGGSGNTIYF.

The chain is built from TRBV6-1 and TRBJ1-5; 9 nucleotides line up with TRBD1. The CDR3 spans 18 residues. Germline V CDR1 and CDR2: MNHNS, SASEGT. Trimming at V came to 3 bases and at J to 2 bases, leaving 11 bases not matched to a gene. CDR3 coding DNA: TGTGCCAGCAGTGACCGGACAGGGGTACGGGGCCGCAATCAGCCCCAGCATTTT. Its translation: CASSDRTGVRGRNQPQHF.

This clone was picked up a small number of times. The CDR3 loop reads CASSLGPYNEQFF. CDR3 coding DNA: TGTGCCAGCAGTCTTGGGCCCTACAATGAGCAGTTCTTC. The rearrangement links TRBV2 to TRBJ2-1; D uncertain. The CDR3 has 13 amino acids. Germline V gene sequence: CDR1 SNHLY, CDR2 FYNNEI. Between the trimmed V and J ends, which lost 5 bases and 2 bases, there was a span of 7 bases.

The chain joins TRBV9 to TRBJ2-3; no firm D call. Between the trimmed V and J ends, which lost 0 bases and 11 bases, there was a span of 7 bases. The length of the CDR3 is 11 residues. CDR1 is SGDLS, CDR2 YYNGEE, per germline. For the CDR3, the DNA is TGTGCCAGCAGCGTAGCTACAGAGCAGTATTTT. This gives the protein CASSVATEQYF.

This CDR3 reads CASRPTVTGELFF. CDR3 in DNA: TGCGCCAGCAGACCTACAGTCACCGGGGAGCTGTTTTTT. V usage is TRBV5-1 and J usage is TRBJ2-2; no definite D call. CDR3 size: 13 residues. Germline CDR1 is SGHRS and CDR2 is YFSETQ. With 5 bases removed from V and 4 bases from J, the gap between germline ends came to 9 bases. The full variable domain, rest sourced from reference TRBV5-1 and TRBJ2-2, is KAGVTQTPRYLIKTRGQQVTLSCSPISGHRSVSWYQQTPGQGLQFLFEYFSETQRNKGNFPGRFSGRQFSNSRSEMNVSTLELGDSALYLCASRPTVTGELFFGEGSRLTVL.

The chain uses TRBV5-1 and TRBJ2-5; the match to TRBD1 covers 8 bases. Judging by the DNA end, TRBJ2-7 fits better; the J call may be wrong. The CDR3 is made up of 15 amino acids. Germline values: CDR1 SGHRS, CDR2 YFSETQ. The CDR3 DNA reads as TGCGCCAGCAGCTTGGTCCGACAGGGGTCCGGCGAGCAGTACTTC. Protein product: CASSLVRQGSGEQYF.

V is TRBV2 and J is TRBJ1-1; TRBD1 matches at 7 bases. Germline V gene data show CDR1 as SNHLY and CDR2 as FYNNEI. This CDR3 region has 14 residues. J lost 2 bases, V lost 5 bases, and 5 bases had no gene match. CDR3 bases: TGTGCCAGCAGTAACCGGGACAGAAACACTGAAGCTTTCTTT. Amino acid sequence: CASSNRDRNTEAFF.

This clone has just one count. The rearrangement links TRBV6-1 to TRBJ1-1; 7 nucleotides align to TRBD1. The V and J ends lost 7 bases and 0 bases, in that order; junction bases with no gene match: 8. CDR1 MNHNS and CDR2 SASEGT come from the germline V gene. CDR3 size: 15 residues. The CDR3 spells CASTPDRVLNTEAFF. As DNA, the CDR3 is TGTGCCAGCACTCCAGACAGGGTACTGAACACTGAAGCTTTCTTT.

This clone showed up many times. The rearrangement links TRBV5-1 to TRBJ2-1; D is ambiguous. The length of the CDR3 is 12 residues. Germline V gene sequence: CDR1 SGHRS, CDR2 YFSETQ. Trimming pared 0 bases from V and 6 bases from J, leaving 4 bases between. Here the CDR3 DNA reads TGCGCCAGCAGCTTGGGAGGCAATGAGCAGTTCTTC. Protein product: CASSLGGNEQFF.